The 20 T cell receptor beta chains below all came from one sample that was sequenced in a study of blood T cell repertoires in COVID-19. Profiled with immunoSEQ multiplex PCR; TCRdb holds only in-frame clones, not every one. The profile covers roughly 200,000 clones, with around 85% appearing a single time and 6.2% taken by the ten largest. The source material was PBMCs or T cells enriched from blood (not recorded which). All receptors derive from a man aged 40-49 years who had recovered from COVID-19.

The rearrangement joins TRBV30 to TRBJ1-1; no reliable D call. This CDR3 has 14 amino acids. The V gene lost 3 bases and the J gene lost 1 base, with 12 bases spanning the gap. CDR1 is GTSNPN and CDR2 is SVGIG in the germline V gene (reference sequence). The CDR3 is CAWRLGSGNTEAFF. DNA of the CDR3: TGTGCCTGGAGGCTAGGTAGTGGGAACACTGAAGCTTTCTTT.

The chain employs TRBV28 and TRBJ2-1, with 10 bases lining up with TRBD1. CDR3 size: 16 residues. With 7 bases clipped from V and 7 bases from J, the junction kept 13 bases outside the gene matches. From germline, CDR1 is MDHEN and CDR2 SYDVKM. CDR3 in DNA: TGTGCCAGCACTTGGGGGGGACAGGGGCGGTGGAATGAGCAGTTCTTC. Translation gives CASTWGGQGRWNEQFF.

This chain joins TRBV14 and TRBJ1-2; the D gene is possibly TRBD1 (6 bases). The V end lost 4 bases, the J end lost 8 bases, and 17 bases lay between the germline ends. The CDR3 has 14 residues. The V gene's germline CDR1 is SGHDN and CDR2 FVKESK. CDR3 sequence: CASSPLRGFTGYTF. The CDR3 DNA reads as TGTGCCAGCAGCCCCCTCAGGGGTTTTACCGGCTACACCTTC.

The V gene is TRBV7-9, the J gene TRBJ2-1; D unresolved. Germline CDR1 SEHNR, CDR2 FQNEAQ (reference sequence). Trimming removed 4 bases from V and 5 bases from J, with 15 bases in between. The CDR3 covers 15 residues. CDR3 bases: TGTGCCAGCAGCTCTTTCCCGACACGGAACAATGAGCAGTTCTTC. This translates into CASSSFPTRNNEQFF.

J is TRBJ2-5 and V is TRBV5-8; possibly TRBD1 for D (6 bases). Trimming cost V 3 bases and J 5 bases, with 8 bases left between them. This CDR3 is 12 amino acids long. Germline V gene lookup returns CDR1 SGHTS and CDR2 YDEGEE. The CDR3 region is CASSWGLETQYF. In DNA, the CDR3 is TGTGCCAGCAGCTGGGGGCTTGAGACCCAGTACTTC.

The genes are TRBV19 and TRBJ1-2; 8 bases line up with TRBD1. Germline values: CDR1 LNHDA, CDR2 SQIVND (reference sequence). This CDR3 has 14 residues. The V segment lost 5 bases and the J segment 6 bases; nucleotides outside the gene matches: 8. CDR3 loop: CASSLIGTGDGYTF. In DNA form, the CDR3 reads TGTGCCAGTAGTCTAATCGGGACAGGTGATGGCTACACCTTC.

The V call is TRBV5-8, the J call TRBJ1-1, with 11 bases identical to TRBD1. This CDR3 is 14 amino acids long. Trimming cost V 5 bases and J 5 bases; bases outside gene matches: 5. Germline V gene data show CDR1 as SGHTS and CDR2 as YDEGEE. For the CDR3, the DNA is TGTGCCAGCAGTCTCGGGACAGGGGGAACTGAAGCTTTCTTT. Translating gives CASSLGTGGTEAFF.

The chain couples TRBV19 to TRBJ1-5; a possible D gene is TRBD1 (5 bases). The CDR3 contains 13 residues. Germline V gives CDR1 LNHDA, CDR2 SQIVND (reference sequence). Trimming stripped 7 bases from V and 5 bases from J, with 12 bases between. The CDR3 coding sequence is TGTGCCAGTATGGGATGGGGGGATCAGCCCCAGCATTTT. It specifies CASMGWGDQPQHF. Variable domain in full (rest from reference TRBV19 and TRBJ1-5): DGGITQSPKYLFRKEGQNVTLSCEQNLNHDAMYWYRQDPGQGLRLIYYSQIVNDFQKGDIAEGYSVSREKKESFPLTVTSAQKNPTAFYLCASMGWGDQPQHFGDGTRLSIL.

The chain uses TRBV19 and TRBJ1-2, with TRBD1 identical over 7 bases. The germline V gene encodes CDR1 LNHDA and CDR2 SQIVND (reference sequence). J was trimmed by 0 bases and V by 4 bases; bases with no gene match: 5. This CDR3 has 15 residues. In nucleotides, the CDR3 is TGTGCCAGTAGTAAAAGGGACAGTGCTAACTATGGCTACACCTTC. This sequence encodes CASSKRDSANYGYTF. The full variable domain, with the rest looked up from reference TRBV19 and TRBJ1-2, is DGGITQSPKYLFRKEGQNVTLSCEQNLNHDAMYWYRQDPGQGLRLIYYSQIVNDFQKGDIAEGYSVSREKKESFPLTVTSAQKNPTAFYLCASSKRDSANYGYTFGSGTRLTVV.

The DNA for the CDR3 is TGTGCCAGCAGCCCGGGACAGATATACAATGAGCAGTTCTTC. Protein sequence: CASSPGQIYNEQFF. V is TRBV9 and J is TRBJ2-1; 7 nucleotides agree with TRBD1. This CDR3 has 14 amino acids. CDR1 and CDR2 from the germline V gene are SGDLS and YYNGEE. The junction had 5 bases not matched to a gene; V was cut back by 4 bases and J by 4 bases.

This chain connects TRBV9 to TRBJ1-6, with 8 nucleotides matching TRBD1. The germline V gene encodes CDR1 SGDLS and CDR2 YYNGEE. With 5 bases clipped from V and 6 bases from J, the junction kept 10 bases outside the gene matches. The length of the CDR3 is 16 residues. The CDR3 region is CASSVGQGRSNSPLHF. In DNA, the CDR3 is TGTGCCAGCAGTGTTGGACAGGGTAGAAGTAATTCACCCCTCCACTTT.

This clone was recorded at least ten times. The chain employs TRBV14 and TRBJ2-1; D unresolved. Germline V gene sequence: CDR1 SGHDN, CDR2 FVKESK. This CDR3 contains 16 residues. The V end lost 0 bases, the J end lost 0 bases, and 9 bases lay between the germline ends. DNA for the CDR3: TGTGCCAGCAGCCAAGACGCCGCGTCCTCCTACAATGAGCAGTTCTTC. Its protein product is CASSQDAASSYNEQFF.

V is TRBV19 and J is TRBJ2-7, with 8 bases that match TRBD2. The ends lost 4 bases at V and 6 bases at J; junction bases unmatched: 11. Germline CDR1 is LNHDA and CDR2 is SQIVND (reference sequence). CDR3 length: 15 amino acids. CDR3 DNA sequence: TGTGCCAGTAGTACGCCGCGGGGGGCCAACTTCGAGCAGTACTTC. The encoded protein is CASSTPRGANFEQYF. The entire variable domain, with the rest obtained from reference TRBV19 and TRBJ2-7, is as follows: DGGITQSPKYLFRKEGQNVTLSCEQNLNHDAMYWYRQDPGQGLRLIYYSQIVNDFQKGDIAEGYSVSREKKESFPLTVTSAQKNPTAFYLCASSTPRGANFEQYFGPGTRLTVT.

V gene TRBV5-1 combines with J gene TRBJ1-2, with 7 bases lining up with TRBD1. J lost 6 bases, V lost 2 bases, and 10 bases had no gene match. The CDR3 loop spans 15 amino acids. Germline V gene sequence: CDR1 SGHRS, CDR2 YFSETQ. The CDR3 reads CASSLDDRDRNGYTF. The CDR3 DNA reads as TGCGCCAGCAGCTTAGATGACAGGGACAGAAATGGCTACACCTTC.

The chain is built from TRBV25-1 and TRBJ1-1; 7 bases fit TRBD1. Germline CDR1 reads MGHDK; CDR2 reads SYGVNS. CDR3 length: 11 amino acids. J was trimmed by 7 bases and V by 5 bases; bases with no gene match: 1. CDR3 amino acids: CASSRGLEAFF. CDR3 sequence (DNA): TGTGCCAGCAGTAGGGGGCTTGAAGCTTTCTTT.

The chain employs TRBV6-5 and TRBJ2-1; D is possibly TRBD1 (5 bases). This CDR3 has 14 residues. V was clipped by 6 bases and J by 8 bases, with 17 bases between them. Germline loops: CDR1 MNHEY, CDR2 SVGAGI. CDR3 in DNA: TGTGCCAGCAGCCCCTTTCAGGGTCACGATGAGCAGTTCTTC. It yields the protein CASSPFQGHDEQFF.

This sequence joins TRBV7-9 and TRBJ1-1; maybe TRBD1 (6 bases). Germline loops: CDR1 SEHNR, CDR2 FQNEAQ (reference sequence). Trimming removed 5 bases at V and 11 bases at J, with 15 bases between. CDR3 length equals 12 residues. The CDR3 loop is CASSHEAGAAFF. In DNA form, the CDR3 reads TGTGCCAGCAGCCATGAGGCGGGGGCTGCTTTCTTT.

The gene calls are TRBV12-5 and TRBJ2-1, with TRBD2 matching over 11 bases. Looked up from germline, CDR1 is LGHNT and CDR2 is FRNRAP. Losses at the gene ends were 5 bases for V and 10 bases for J; bases not matched to a gene: 10. The CDR3 is 15 amino acids. For the CDR3, the DNA is TGTGCTAGTGGTCCCATAGCGGGGGGGCCAGGGGAGCAGTTCTTC. This sequence encodes CASGPIAGGPGEQFF. The whole variable domain, filled in from reference TRBV12-5 and TRBJ2-1, reads DARVTQTPRHKVTEMGQEVTMRCQPILGHNTVFWYRQTMMQGLELLAYFRNRAPLDDSGMPKDRFSAEMPDATLATLKIQPSEPRDSAVYFCASGPIAGGPGEQFFGPGTRLTVL.

The V call is TRBV7-2, the J call TRBJ2-2; TRBD1 matches 9 bases. Germline V gene data show CDR1 as SGHTA and CDR2 as FQGNSA. V dropped 5 bases and J dropped 5; count of bases not matched to a gene: 15. This CDR3 spans 18 amino acids. This chain's CDR3 is CASSRIPGQGSLTGELFF. The CDR3 nucleotides read TGTGCCAGCAGCCGGATCCCGGGACAGGGCTCTTTGACCGGGGAGCTGTTTTTT.

This clone was counted a single time. The gene calls are TRBV12-3 or TRBV12-4 and TRBJ1-1, with D perhaps TRBD1 (6 bases). Trimming left V 7 bases short and J 6 bases short, with 9 bases between. There are 11 residues in the CDR3. CDR3 region: CASKGGPEAFF. As DNA, the CDR3 is TGTGCCAGCAAAGGGGGTCCTGAAGCTTTCTTT.